This T cell receptor beta chain was found in a study of blood T cell repertoires in COVID-19. Study-wide background: COVID-19 samples, acute and convalescent, were from the United States, Italy and Spain. The analysed material was cDNA or gDNA that came from T cells, B-cell-depleted T cells, or PBMCs.

Original data processing: Amplification from reference gene primers served as the basis for estimated nucleated cell counts. The assay was immunoSEQ multiplex PCR, and TCRdb's table has in-frame clones only and misses some. D and trimming were read from the DNA, whereas the V and J calls and clone size are those reported in that table. The data hold about 190,000 clones, with roughly 80% observed a single time. Sequencing was performed on peripheral blood. The receptor was isolated from a woman between 50 and 59 years old with acute or convalescent COVID-19.

The CDR3 region is CASRGTNPIPRDAQYF. Here the CDR3 DNA reads TGTGCCAGCAGGGGGACTAACCCGATCCCGCGAGATGCCCAGTACTTC. The rearrangement uses TRBV2 and TRBJ2-5; TRBD2 matches 7 bases. J gave up 9 bases and V 6 bases, and 19 bases lay outside the gene matches. Germline V gene data show CDR1 as SNHLY and CDR2 as FYNNEI. The CDR3 sequence is 16 residues long.